This TCR beta chain was obtained from a study of beta chain features in type 1 diabetes. Sequenced material consisted of expressed TCRB transcripts (all of the isolated RNA was reverse transcribed). TCRdb's table, derived via immunoSEQ multiplex PCR, lists solely in-frame clones and lacks some. Of a few hundred thousand clones in the sample, about 15% were seen once. Study conclusions and caveats: Within patients, naive, central memory and Treg TCRB repertoires seemed more similar than within healthy donors. TCRB CDR3s from Type 1 diabetes patients were moderately but significantly shorter in all four CD4+ subsets. cDNA sequencing could over-represent cells with high TCR expression.

This clone was counted a few times. Its specificity is not known. Germline V gene data show CDR1 as SQVTM and CDR2 as ANQGSEA. V was cut by 6 bases and J by 0 bases, with 15 bases left in between. The CDR3 covers 15 residues. The sequenced material came from naive CD4+ T cells from blood. The sequence came from a man aged 25 to 40 with type 1 diabetes. V gene TRBV29-1 combines with J gene TRBJ2-1; D is possibly TRBD1 (5 bases). The CDR3 sequence is CSVPRGESSYNEQFF. CDR3 coding DNA: TGCAGCGTCCCAAGGGGCGAGAGCTCCTACAATGAGCAGTTCTTC.